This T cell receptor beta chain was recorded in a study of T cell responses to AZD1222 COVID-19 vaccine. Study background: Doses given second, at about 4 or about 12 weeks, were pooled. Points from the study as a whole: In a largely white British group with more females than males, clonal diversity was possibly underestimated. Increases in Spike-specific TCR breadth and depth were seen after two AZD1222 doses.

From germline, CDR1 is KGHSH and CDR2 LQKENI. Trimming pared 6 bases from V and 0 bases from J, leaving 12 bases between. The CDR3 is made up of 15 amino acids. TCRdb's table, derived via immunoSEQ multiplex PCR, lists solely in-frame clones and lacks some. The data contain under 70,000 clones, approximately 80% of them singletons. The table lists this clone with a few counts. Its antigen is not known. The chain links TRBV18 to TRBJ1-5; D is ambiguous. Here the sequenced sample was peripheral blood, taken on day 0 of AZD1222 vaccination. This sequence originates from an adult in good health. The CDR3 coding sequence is TGTGCCAGCTCTACAGACCCCATTAGCAATCAGCCCCAGCATTTT. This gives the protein CASSTDPISNQPQHF. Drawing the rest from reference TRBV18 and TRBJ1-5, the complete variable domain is NAGVMQNPRHLVRRRGQEARLRCSPMKGHSHVYWYRQLPEEGLKFMVYLQKENIIDESGMPKERFSAEFPKEGPSILRIQQVVRGDSAAYFCASSTDPISNQPQHFGDGTRLSIL.